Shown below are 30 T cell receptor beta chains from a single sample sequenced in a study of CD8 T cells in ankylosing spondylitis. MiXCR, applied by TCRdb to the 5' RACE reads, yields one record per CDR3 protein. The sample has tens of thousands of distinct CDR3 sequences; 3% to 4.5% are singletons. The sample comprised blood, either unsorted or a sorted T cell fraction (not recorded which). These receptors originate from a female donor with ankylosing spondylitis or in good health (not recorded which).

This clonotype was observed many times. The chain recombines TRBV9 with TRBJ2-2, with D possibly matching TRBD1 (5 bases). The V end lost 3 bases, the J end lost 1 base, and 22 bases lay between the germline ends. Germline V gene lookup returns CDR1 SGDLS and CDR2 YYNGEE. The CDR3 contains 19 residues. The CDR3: CASSASKVAATENTGELFF. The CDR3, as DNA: TGTGCCAGCAGCGCATCCAAAGTGGCCGCGACAGAGAACACCGGGGAGCTGTTTTTT.

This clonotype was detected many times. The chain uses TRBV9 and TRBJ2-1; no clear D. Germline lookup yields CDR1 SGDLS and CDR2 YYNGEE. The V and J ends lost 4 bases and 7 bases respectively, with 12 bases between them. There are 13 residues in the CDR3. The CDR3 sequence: CASSPHGGNEQFF. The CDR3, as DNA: TGTGCCAGCAGCCCACACGGTGGTAATGAGCAGTTCTTC.

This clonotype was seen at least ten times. The CDR3 nucleotides are TGTGCCAGCAGCGTAGCACAGGGTGCTGGGGCCAACGTCCTGACTTTC. Protein: CASSVAQGAGANVLTF. The chain joins TRBV9 to TRBJ2-6; D might be TRBD1 (6 bases). CDR1 SGDLS and CDR2 YYNGEE come from the germline V gene. Trimming took off 0 bases at V and 2 bases at J, with 9 bases between the two ends. The CDR3 is 16 amino acids. Combining the CDR3 with reference TRBV9 and TRBJ2-6 gives the whole variable domain DSGVTQTPKHLITATGQRVTLRCSPRSGDLSVYWYQQSLDQGLQFLIQYYNGEERAKGNILERFSAQQFPDLHSELNLSSLELGDSALYFCASSVAQGAGANVLTFGAGSRLTVL.

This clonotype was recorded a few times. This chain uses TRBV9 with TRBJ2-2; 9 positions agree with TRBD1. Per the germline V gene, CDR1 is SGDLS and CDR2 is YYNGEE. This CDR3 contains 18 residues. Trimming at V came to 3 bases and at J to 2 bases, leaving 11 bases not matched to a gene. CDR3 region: CASSDRTGTGYNTGELFF. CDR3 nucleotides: TGTGCCAGCAGCGATCGTACCGGGACAGGGTACAACACCGGGGAGCTGTTTTTT.

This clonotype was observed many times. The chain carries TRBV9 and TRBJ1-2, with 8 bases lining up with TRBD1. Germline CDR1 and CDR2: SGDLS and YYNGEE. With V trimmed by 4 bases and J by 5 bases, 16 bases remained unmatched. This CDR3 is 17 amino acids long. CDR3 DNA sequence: TGTGCCAGCAGCCGTACTCAGTCCGGGACAGGAGATTATGGCTACACCTTC. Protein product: CASSRTQSGTGDYGYTF.

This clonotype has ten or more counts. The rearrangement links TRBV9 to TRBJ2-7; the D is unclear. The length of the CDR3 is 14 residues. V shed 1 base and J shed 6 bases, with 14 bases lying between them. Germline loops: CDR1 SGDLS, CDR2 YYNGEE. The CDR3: CASSVFADKGEQYF. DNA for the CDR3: TGTGCCAGCAGCGTATTTGCCGATAAGGGCGAGCAGTACTTC.

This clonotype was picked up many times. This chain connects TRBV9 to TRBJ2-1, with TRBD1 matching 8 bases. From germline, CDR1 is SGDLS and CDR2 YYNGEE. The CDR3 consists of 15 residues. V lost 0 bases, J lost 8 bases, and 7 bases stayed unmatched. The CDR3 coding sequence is TGTGCCAGCAGCGTAGGGGCAGGGGGCGAGGATGAGCAGTTCTTC. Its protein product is CASSVGAGGEDEQFF.

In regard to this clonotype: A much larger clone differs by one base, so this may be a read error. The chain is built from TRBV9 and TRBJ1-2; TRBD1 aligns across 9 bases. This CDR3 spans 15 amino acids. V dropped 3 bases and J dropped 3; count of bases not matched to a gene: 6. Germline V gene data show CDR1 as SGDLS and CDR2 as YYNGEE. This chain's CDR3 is CASSAGDRVDYGYTF. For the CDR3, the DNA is TGTGCCAGCAGCGCCGGGGACAGGGTAGACTATGGCTACACCTTC.

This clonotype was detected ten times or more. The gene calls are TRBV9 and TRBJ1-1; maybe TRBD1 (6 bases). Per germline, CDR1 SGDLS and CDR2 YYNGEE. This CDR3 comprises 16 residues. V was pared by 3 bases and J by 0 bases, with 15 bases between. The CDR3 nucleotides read TGTGCCAGCAGCGAGGGGGAAGGGGGTATGAACACTGAAGCTTTCTTT. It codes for CASSEGEGGMNTEAFF.

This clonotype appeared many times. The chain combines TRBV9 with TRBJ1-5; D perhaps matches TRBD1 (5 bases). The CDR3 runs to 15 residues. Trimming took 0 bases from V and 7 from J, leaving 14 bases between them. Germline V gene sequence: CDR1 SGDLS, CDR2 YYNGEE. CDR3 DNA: TGTGCCAGCAGCGTAGGAACAGGCGGCGGGCAGCCCCAGCATTTT. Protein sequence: CASSVGTGGGQPQHF.

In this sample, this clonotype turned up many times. CDR3 sequence: CASSGGGVSTDTQYF. In DNA form, the CDR3 reads TGTGCCAGCAGTGGTGGAGGGGTTAGCACAGATACGCAGTATTTT. The chain carries TRBV9 and TRBJ2-3; the D gene is possibly TRBD2 (6 bases). V shed 5 bases and J shed 0 bases, with 13 bases lying between them. Germline V gene sequence: CDR1 SGDLS, CDR2 YYNGEE. The CDR3 runs 15 residues.

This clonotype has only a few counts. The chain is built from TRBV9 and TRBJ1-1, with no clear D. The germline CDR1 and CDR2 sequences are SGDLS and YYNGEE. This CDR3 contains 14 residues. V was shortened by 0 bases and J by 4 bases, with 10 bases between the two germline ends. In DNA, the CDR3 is TGTGCCAGCAGCGTAGGGACGATGGTCACTGAAGCTTTCTTT. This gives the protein CASSVGTMVTEAFF.

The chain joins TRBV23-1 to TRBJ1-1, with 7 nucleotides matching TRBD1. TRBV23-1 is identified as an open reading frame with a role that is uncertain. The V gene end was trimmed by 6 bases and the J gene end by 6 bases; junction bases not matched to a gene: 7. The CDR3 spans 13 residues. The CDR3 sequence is CASRQDRVPEAFF. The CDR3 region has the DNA TGCGCCAGCAGGCAAGACAGGGTGCCTGAAGCTTTCTTT.

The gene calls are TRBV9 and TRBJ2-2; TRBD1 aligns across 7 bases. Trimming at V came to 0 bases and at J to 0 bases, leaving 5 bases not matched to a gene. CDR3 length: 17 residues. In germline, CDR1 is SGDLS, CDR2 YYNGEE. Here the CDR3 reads CASSVGPRGSNTGELFF. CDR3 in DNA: TGTGCCAGCAGCGTAGGCCCCAGGGGGTCGAACACCGGGGAGCTGTTTTTT. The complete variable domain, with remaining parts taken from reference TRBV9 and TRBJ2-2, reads DSGVTQTPKHLITATGQRVTLRCSPRSGDLSVYWYQQSLDQGLQFLIQYYNGEERAKGNILERFSAQQFPDLHSELNLSSLELGDSALYFCASSVGPRGSNTGELFFGEGSRLTVL.

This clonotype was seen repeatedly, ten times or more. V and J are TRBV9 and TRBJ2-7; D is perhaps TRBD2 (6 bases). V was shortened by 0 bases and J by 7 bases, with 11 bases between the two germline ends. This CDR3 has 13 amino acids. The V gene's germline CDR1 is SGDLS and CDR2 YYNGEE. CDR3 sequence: CASSVAQGGEQYF. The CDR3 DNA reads TGTGCCAGCAGCGTAGCGCAGGGAGGAGAGCAGTACTTC. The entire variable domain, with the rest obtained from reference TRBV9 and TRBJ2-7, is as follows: DSGVTQTPKHLITATGQRVTLRCSPRSGDLSVYWYQQSLDQGLQFLIQYYNGEERAKGNILERFSAQQFPDLHSELNLSSLELGDSALYFCASSVAQGGEQYFGPGTRLTVT.

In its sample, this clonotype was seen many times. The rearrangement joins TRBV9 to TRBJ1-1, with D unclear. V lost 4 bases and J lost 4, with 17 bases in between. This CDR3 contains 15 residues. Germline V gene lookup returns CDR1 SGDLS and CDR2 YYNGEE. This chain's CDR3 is CASSPWDTQGTEAFF. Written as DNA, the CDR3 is TGTGCCAGCAGCCCGTGGGATACTCAAGGCACTGAAGCTTTCTTT.

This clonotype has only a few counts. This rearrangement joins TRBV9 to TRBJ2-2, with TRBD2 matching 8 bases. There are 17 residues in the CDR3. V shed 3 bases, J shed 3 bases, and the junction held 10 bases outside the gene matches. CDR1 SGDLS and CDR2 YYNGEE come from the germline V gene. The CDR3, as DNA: TGTGCCAGCAGCGCCCCGGGGGGGGGGTTATACACCGGGGAGCTGTTTTTT. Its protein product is CASSAPGGGLYTGELFF. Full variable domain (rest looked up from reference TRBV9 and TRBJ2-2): DSGVTQTPKHLITATGQRVTLRCSPRSGDLSVYWYQQSLDQGLQFLIQYYNGEERAKGNILERFSAQQFPDLHSELNLSSLELGDSALYFCASSAPGGGLYTGELFFGEGSRLTVL.

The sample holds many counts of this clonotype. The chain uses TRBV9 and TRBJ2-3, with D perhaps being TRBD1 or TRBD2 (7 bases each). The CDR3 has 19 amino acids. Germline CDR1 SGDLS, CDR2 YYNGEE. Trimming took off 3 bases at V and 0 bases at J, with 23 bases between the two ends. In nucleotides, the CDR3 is TGTGCCAGCAGCGCCGTAGGGAGGGGGCGAGAAACTAGCACAGATACGCAGTATTTT. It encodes CASSAVGRGRETSTDTQYF. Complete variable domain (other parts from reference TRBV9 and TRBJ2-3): DSGVTQTPKHLITATGQRVTLRCSPRSGDLSVYWYQQSLDQGLQFLIQYYNGEERAKGNILERFSAQQFPDLHSELNLSSLELGDSALYFCASSAVGRGRETSTDTQYFGPGTRLTVL.

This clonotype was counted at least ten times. The CDR3 reads CASSGGTGLSYEQYF. The CDR3 coding sequence is TGTGCCAGCAGCGGGGGGACAGGGCTCTCCTACGAGCAGTACTTC. The chain joins TRBV9 to TRBJ2-7; TRBD1 matches at 9 bases. Germline lookup yields CDR1 SGDLS and CDR2 YYNGEE. The length of the CDR3 is 15 residues. Trimming at V came to 3 bases and at J to 0 bases, leaving 4 bases not matched to a gene.

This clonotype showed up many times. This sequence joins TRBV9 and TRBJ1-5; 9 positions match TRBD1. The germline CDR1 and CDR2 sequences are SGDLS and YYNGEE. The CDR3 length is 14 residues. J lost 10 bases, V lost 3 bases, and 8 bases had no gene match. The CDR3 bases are TGTGCCAGCAGCGCCGAACAGGGGGCCGAACCCCAGCATTTT. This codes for CASSAEQGAEPQHF.

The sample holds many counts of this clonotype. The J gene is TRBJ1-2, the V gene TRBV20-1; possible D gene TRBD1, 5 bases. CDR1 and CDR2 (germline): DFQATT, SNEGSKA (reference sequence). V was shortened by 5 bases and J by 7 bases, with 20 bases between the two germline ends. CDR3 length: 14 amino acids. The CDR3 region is CSAPLSGGRCGYTF. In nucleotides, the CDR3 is TGCAGTGCTCCTTTATCCGGGGGGAGATGTGGCTACACCTTC.

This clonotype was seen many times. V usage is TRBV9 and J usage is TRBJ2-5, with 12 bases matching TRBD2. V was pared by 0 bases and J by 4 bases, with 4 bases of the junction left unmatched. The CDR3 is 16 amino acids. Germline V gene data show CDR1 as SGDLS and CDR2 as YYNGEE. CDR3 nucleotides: TGTGCCAGCAGCGTAGCGGCTAGCGGGGGGGGAGAGACCCAGTACTTC. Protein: CASSVAASGGGETQYF.

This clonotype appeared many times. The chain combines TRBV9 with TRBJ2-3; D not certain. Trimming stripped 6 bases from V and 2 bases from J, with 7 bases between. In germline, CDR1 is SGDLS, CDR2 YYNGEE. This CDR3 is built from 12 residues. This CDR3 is CASTPHTDTQYF. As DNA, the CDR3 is TGTGCCAGCACCCCTCACACAGATACGCAGTATTTT.

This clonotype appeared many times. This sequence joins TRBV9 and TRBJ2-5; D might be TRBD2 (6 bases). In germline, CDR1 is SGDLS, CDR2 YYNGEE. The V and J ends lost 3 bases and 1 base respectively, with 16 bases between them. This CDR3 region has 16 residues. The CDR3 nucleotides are TGTGCCAGCAGCGAGGCTGGGGGGAGCCTCCAAGAGACCCAGTACTTC. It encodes CASSEAGGSLQETQYF.

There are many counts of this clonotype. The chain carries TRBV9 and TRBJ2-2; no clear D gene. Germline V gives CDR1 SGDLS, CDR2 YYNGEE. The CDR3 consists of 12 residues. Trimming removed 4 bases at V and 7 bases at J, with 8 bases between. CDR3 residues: CASSPGNGELFF. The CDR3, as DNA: TGTGCCAGCAGCCCGGGCAACGGGGAGCTGTTTTTT. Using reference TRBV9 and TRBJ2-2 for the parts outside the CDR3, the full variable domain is DSGVTQTPKHLITATGQRVTLRCSPRSGDLSVYWYQQSLDQGLQFLIQYYNGEERAKGNILERFSAQQFPDLHSELNLSSLELGDSALYFCASSPGNGELFFGEGSRLTVL.

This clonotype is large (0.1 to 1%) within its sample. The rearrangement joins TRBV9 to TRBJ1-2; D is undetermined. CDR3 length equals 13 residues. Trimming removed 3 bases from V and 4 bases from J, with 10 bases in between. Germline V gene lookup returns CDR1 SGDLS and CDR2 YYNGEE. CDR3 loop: CASSASAGYGYTF. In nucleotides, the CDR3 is TGTGCCAGCAGCGCCTCCGCGGGCTATGGCTACACCTTC.

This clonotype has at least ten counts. CDR3 nucleotides: TGTGCCAGCAGCGTAGGGGGGACAGAGGGCAATGAGCAGTTCTTC. It yields the protein CASSVGGTEGNEQFF. The rearrangement uses TRBV9 and TRBJ2-1; TRBD1 matches 7 bases. CDR1 is SGDLS and CDR2 is YYNGEE in the germline V gene. Trimming cost V 0 bases and J 6 bases; bases outside gene matches: 6. The CDR3 is 15 residues long.

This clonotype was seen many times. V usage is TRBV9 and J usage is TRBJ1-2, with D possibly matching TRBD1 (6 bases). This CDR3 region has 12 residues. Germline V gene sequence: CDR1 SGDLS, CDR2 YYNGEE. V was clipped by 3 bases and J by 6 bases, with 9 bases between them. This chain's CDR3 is CASSADSHGYTF. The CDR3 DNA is TGTGCCAGCAGCGCGGACAGTCATGGCTACACCTTC. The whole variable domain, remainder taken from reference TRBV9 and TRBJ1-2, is DSGVTQTPKHLITATGQRVTLRCSPRSGDLSVYWYQQSLDQGLQFLIQYYNGEERAKGNILERFSAQQFPDLHSELNLSSLELGDSALYFCASSADSHGYTFGSGTRLTVV.

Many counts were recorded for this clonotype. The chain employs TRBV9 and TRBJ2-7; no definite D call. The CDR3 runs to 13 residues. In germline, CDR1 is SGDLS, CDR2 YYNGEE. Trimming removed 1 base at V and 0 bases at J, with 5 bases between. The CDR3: CASSVSVSYEQYF. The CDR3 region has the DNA TGTGCCAGCAGCGTATCGGTCTCCTACGAGCAGTACTTC. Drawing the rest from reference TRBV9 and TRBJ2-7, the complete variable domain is DSGVTQTPKHLITATGQRVTLRCSPRSGDLSVYWYQQSLDQGLQFLIQYYNGEERAKGNILERFSAQQFPDLHSELNLSSLELGDSALYFCASSVSVSYEQYFGPGTRLTVT.

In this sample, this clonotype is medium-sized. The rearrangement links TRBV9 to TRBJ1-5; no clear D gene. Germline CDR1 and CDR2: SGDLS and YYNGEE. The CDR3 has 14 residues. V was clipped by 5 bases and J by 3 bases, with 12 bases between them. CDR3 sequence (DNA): TGTGCCAGCAGTACGGGCACTTTCAATCAGCCCCAGCATTTT. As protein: CASSTGTFNQPQHF.